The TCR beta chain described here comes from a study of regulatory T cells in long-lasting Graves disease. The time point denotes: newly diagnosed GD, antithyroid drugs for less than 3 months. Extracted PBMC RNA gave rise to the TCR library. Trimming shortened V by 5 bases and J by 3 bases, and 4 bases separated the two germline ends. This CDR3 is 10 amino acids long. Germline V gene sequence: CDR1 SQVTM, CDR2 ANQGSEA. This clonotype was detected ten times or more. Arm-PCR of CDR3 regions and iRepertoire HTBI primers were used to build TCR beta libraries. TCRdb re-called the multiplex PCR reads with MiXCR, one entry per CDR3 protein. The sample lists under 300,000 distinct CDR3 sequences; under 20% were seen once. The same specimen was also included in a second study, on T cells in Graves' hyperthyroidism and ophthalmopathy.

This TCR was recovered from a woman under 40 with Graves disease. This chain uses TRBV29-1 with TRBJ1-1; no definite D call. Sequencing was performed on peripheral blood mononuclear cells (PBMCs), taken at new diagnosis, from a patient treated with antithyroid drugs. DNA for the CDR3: TGCAGCGTTAAGGACACTGAAGCTTTCTTT. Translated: CSVKDTEAFF.